What follows is one TCR beta chain and its context. Repertoires were generated with immunoSEQ multiplex PCR, while TCRdb's copy carries only in-frame clones and drops some. The table includes roughly 95,000 clones, roughly 90% detected once. The data originate from a study of control samples from healthy donors and cancer patients. The J segment lost 16 bases and the V segment lost 1 base, leaving 10 bases of the junction unmatched. The CDR3 has 15 residues. Germline CDR1 is LGHNA and CDR2 is YNFKEQ. This TCR came from a young woman in good health. The chain couples TRBV4-2 to TRBJ1-6; TRBD1 agrees at 10 bases. The sequenced material came from blood. The CDR3 DNA reads TGTGCCAGCAGCCAAGCCGGGACAGGGGCCCGGCCACTCCACTTT. It encodes CASSQAGTGARPLHF.